The clone carrying this T cell receptor (beta chain) was detected only a few times. This sample was included in a study of HIV-infected patients and healthy controls. Each CDR3 protein is one row after TCRdb ran MiXCR on the 5' RACE reads. The sample yields about 67,000 distinct CDR3 sequences, about a sixth seen once. Trimming shortened V by 4 bases and J by 7 bases, and 14 bases separated the two germline ends. Germline CDR1 and CDR2: DFQATT and SNEGSKA (reference sequence). This CDR3 is built from 13 residues. The chain couples TRBV20-1 to TRBJ1-5; D is possibly TRBD1 (5 bases). Sequences were obtained from CD4+ T cells from blood. The origin of this receptor is a human donor in good health. The CDR3 sequence is CSAKEREGQPQHF. The DNA for the CDR3 is TGCAGTGCTAAGGAGAGGGAGGGGCAGCCCCAGCATTTT.